These T cell receptor beta chains were read from a single sample in a study of cytomegalovirus exposure and HLA in healthy donors. Produced via immunoSEQ multiplex PCR; TCRdb's table is partial and in-frame only. The sample lists fewer than 250,000 clones, about 75% seen once, with less than 2% in the top ten. Sample: PBMCs. The receptors were sampled from a woman between 25 and 40 years old in good health and CMV-seronegative. The CDR3 runs from the conserved cysteine through the conserved F or W. Each record gives: V gene, clone size, J gene, D gene, CDR3 protein, CDR3 DNA. A D gene is named only where the DNA matches it firmly. The size entry is marked missing in some rows and otherwise reads once, few, many or a size class.

TRBV6-6	NA	TRBJ2-5	TRBD2	CASSYGAGGGKGTQYF	TGTGCCAGCAGTTATGGGGCTGGGGGAGGGAAGGGGACCCAGTACTTC
TRBV6-1	NA	TRBJ1-5	TRBD1	CASSDRGDQPQHF	TGTGCCAGCAGCGACAGGGGGGATCAGCCCCAGCATTTT
TRBV27	NA	TRBJ1-1	NA	CASSFGAIGTEAFF	TGTGCCAGCAGTTTTGGGGCAATTGGCACTGAAGCTTTCTTT
TRBV30	few	TRBJ2-1	NA	CAWSVAAGNEQFF	TGTGCCTGGAGTGTTGCGGCGGGGAACGAGCAGTTCTTC
TRBV4-1	NA	TRBJ1-2	NA	CASSQGPSGWGYYGYTF	TGCGCCAGCAGCCAAGGTCCTTCAGGGTGGGGATACTATGGCTACACCTTC
TRBV2	NA	TRBJ2-4	NA	CASSESFLAKNIQYF	TGTGCCAGCAGTGAGTCGTTTCTAGCCAAAAACATTCAGTACTTC
TRBV2	NA	TRBJ2-3	NA	CASSEAWSGSPSTDTQYF	TGTGCCAGCAGTGAAGCTTGGTCGGGGTCTCCCAGCACAGATACGCAGTATTTT
TRBV6-1	NA	TRBJ2-2	NA	CASSEALSPYTGELFF	TGTGCCAGCAGTGAAGCGCTATCACCCTACACCGGGGAGCTGTTTTTT
TRBV19	NA	TRBJ1-5	TRBD1	CASSAGTGAGQPQHF	TGTGCCAGTTCAGCCGGGACAGGGGCAGGTCAGCCCCAGCATTTT
TRBV2	few	TRBJ2-5	NA	CASSQLAERETQYF	TGTGCCAGCAGCCAGCTCGCGGAAAGGGAGACCCAGTACTTC
TRBV6-1	once	TRBJ1-4	NA	CASSGSTRREKLFF	TGTGCCAGCAGTGGGTCGACCCGGAGAGAAAAACTGTTTTTT
TRBV7-9	NA	TRBJ1-1	NA	CSSSLDSLTEAFF	TGTTCCAGCAGCTTAGACTCGCTAACTGAAGCTTTCTTT
TRBV21-1	NA	TRBJ1-2	NA	CASSKAGTEHGYTF	TGTGCCAGCAGCAAAGCAGGGACAGAACATGGCTACACCTTC
TRBV11-2	NA	TRBJ1-1	NA	CASSTGGASRTEAFF	TGTGCCAGCAGCACGGGGGGGGCCTCGAGGACTGAAGCTTTCTTT
TRBV5-1	NA	TRBJ2-5	TRBD2	CASSFTAGAGETQYF	TGCGCCAGCAGCTTCACAGCGGGGGCGGGGGAGACCCAGTACTTC
TRBV13	NA	TRBJ1-2	TRBD1	CASSQDRASYGYTF	TGTGCCAGCAGCCAGGACAGGGCGAGCTATGGCTACACCTTC
TRBV6-6	NA	TRBJ2-5	TRBD2	CASSQSGIHQETQYF	TGTGCCAGCAGTCAAAGCGGGATTCACCAAGAGACCCAGTACTTC
TRBV6-1	NA	TRBJ1-6	NA	CASSELGIANSPLHF	TGTGCCAGCAGTGAACTTGGAATAGCCAATTCACCCCTCCACTTT
TRBV27	NA	TRBJ2-3	NA	CASSPSTDTQYF	TGTGCCAGCAGCCCGTCCACAGATACGCAGTATTTT
TRBV6-6	NA	TRBJ2-7	TRBD2	CASRWTSGGPSDEQYF	TGTGCCAGCAGGTGGACTAGCGGGGGCCCCTCTGACGAGCAGTACTTC
TRBV7-7	few	TRBJ1-4	NA	CASGPGTSNEKLFF	TGTGCTAGCGGCCCGGGGACATCTAATGAAAAACTGTTTTTT
TRBV5-1	NA	TRBJ2-5	NA	CASSSHRVPVSVKETQYF	TGCGCCAGCAGCTCCCACAGGGTTCCGGTGTCGGTAAAGGAGACCCAGTACTTC
TRBV5-6	once	TRBJ1-2	NA	CASSLEGTINYGYTF	TGTGCCAGCAGCTTGGAAGGGACAATTAACTATGGCTACACCTTC
TRBV27	few	TRBJ2-1	TRBD2	CASSLISGGSYNEQFF	TGTGCCAGCAGTTTAATCAGCGGGGGCTCCTACAATGAGCAGTTCTTC
TRBV7-9	NA	TRBJ2-7	NA	CASSFGGAYEQYF	TGTGCCAGCAGCTTCGGCGGGGCCTACGAGCAGTACTTC
TRBV7-9	NA	TRBJ2-3	NA	CASSFSGGGTDTQYF	TGTGCCAGCAGCTTTTCCGGGGGAGGCACAGATACGCAGTATTTT
TRBV2	NA	TRBJ1-3	NA	CASQLIITGLSGNTIYF	TGTGCCAGCCAACTAATCATTACAGGGCTATCAGGAAACACCATATATTTT
TRBV4-1	once	TRBJ2-7	NA	CASSQVTGTIYEQYF	TGCGCCAGCAGCCAAGTCACAGGCACTATCTACGAGCAGTACTTC
TRBV30	NA	TRBJ2-5	NA	CAWSVNGVPETQYF	TGTGCCTGGAGTGTAAACGGGGTCCCAGAGACCCAGTACTTC
TRBV6-4	few	TRBJ2-1	TRBD2	CASSEGLDLNNEQFF	TGTGCCAGCAGTGAGGGACTAGACCTCAACAATGAGCAGTTCTTC
TRBV30	few	TRBJ2-3	NA	CAWSVGSDTQYF	TGTGCCTGGAGTGTTGGCTCAGATACGCAGTATTTT
TRBV6-6	NA	TRBJ1-1	TRBD1	CASSSGTEAEAFF	TGTGCCAGCTCGTCCGGGACAGAGGCTGAAGCTTTCTTT
TRBV14	few	TRBJ1-3	NA	CASSRLTGSGNTIYF	TGTGCCAGCAGCCGACTGACAGGATCGGGAAACACCATATATTTT
TRBV11-2	once	TRBJ1-2	NA	CASSLEGRGNYGYTF	TGTGCCAGCAGCTTAGAAGGCAGGGGAAACTATGGCTACACCTTC
TRBV7-2	NA	TRBJ2-3	TRBD2	CASSSPGLAGGPGTDTQYF	TGTGCCAGCAGCTCGCCTGGACTAGCGGGGGGGCCCGGCACAGATACGCAGTATTTT
TRBV6-1	NA	TRBJ1-5	TRBD1	CASSVRTGGGRSNQPQHF	TGTGCCAGCAGTGTTCGTACAGGGGGCGGTAGAAGCAATCAGCCCCAGCATTTT
TRBV5-1	few	TRBJ2-6	TRBD1	CASSPGTGTGANVLTF	TGCGCCAGCAGCCCCGGGACAGGGACTGGGGCCAACGTCCTGACTTTC
TRBV30	NA	TRBJ1-4	NA	CAWSVGGVGRDEKLFF	TGTGCCTGGAGTGTAGGGGGGGTCGGCCGGGATGAAAAACTGTTTTTT
TRBV12-2	NA	TRBJ2-7	NA	CASPQWTRGAYEQYF	TGTGCAAGTCCCCAATGGACTAGGGGTGCCTACGAGCAGTACTTC
TRBV12-5	NA	TRBJ2-3	TRBD2	CASGFGASGRVEASTDTQYF	TGTGCTAGTGGTTTTGGGGCTAGCGGGAGGGTTGAGGCTAGCACAGATACGCAGTATTTT